These 4 T cell receptor beta chains originate from one sample sequenced in a study of response to subunit inactivated influenza vaccine. TCRdb reprocessed the RT-PCR reads via MiXCR and lists one record per CDR3 protein. The sample yields about 540,000 distinct CDR3 sequences, 20% to 25% seen once. These data were also filed under a second study, of T cells expressing NK-cell markers. Turning to that study: As the method of synthesis, 5'RACE template switching with UMIs yielded TCR beta cDNA.

Sample: CD4+ T cells sorted from PBMCs, taken roughly 12 days after vaccination. Source of these receptors: a man aged 50-59 years who received an inactivated influenza vaccine.

This clonotype has only a few counts. CDR3: CASSIPGLDLPDGYTF. CDR3 DNA sequence: TGTGCCAGCAGCATACCGGGACTGGATCTCCCCGATGGCTACACCTTC. The chain employs TRBV5-6 and TRBJ1-2; maybe TRBD1 (5 bases). This CDR3 spans 16 amino acids. V was shortened by 4 bases and J by 6 bases, with 22 bases between the two germline ends. Germline V gene sequence: CDR1 SGHDT, CDR2 YYEEEE.

About this clonotype itself: A much larger clone lies a single base off, so this may be a read error. J is TRBJ2-1 and V is TRBV12-3 or TRBV12-4; D may be TRBD2 (5 bases). V was shortened by 2 bases and J by 2 bases, with 10 bases between the two germline ends. The CDR3 has 15 residues. As DNA, the CDR3 is TGTGCCAGCAGTTTACGGAGGCCCGCCTACAATGAGCAGTTCTTC. Protein sequence: CASSLRRPAYNEQFF.

This clonotype was detected a few times. J is TRBJ2-7 and V is TRBV27, with 7 bases lining up with TRBD1. Germline V gene data show CDR1 as MNHEY and CDR2 as SMNVEV (reference sequence). CDR3 size: 15 residues. V shed 5 bases and J 4 bases; nucleotides not matched to a gene: 11. CDR3 region: CASSTTGEIWYEQYF. Written as DNA, the CDR3 is TGTGCCAGCAGTACTACAGGGGAAATCTGGTACGAGCAGTACTTC.

The J gene is TRBJ2-1, the V gene TRBV3-1; 9 nucleotides match TRBD2. Germline V lookup: CDR1 LGHDT, CDR2 YNNKEL (reference sequence). CDR3 length equals 17 residues. V shed 1 base, J shed 0 bases, and the junction held 4 bases outside the gene matches. The CDR3 is CASSQGLAASSYNEQFF. The CDR3 coding sequence is TGTGCCAGCAGCCAAGGACTAGCGGCTAGCTCCTACAATGAGCAGTTCTTC.